This T cell receptor beta chain came from a study of blood T cells in healthy people across ages. This clonotype was counted only a few times. Its antigen is not known. With 6 bases removed from V and 6 bases from J, the gap between germline ends came to 20 bases. This CDR3 has 15 residues. Overall study findings and caveats: Estimated diversity across one million T cells was deemed an underestimate.

Donation came from healthy Caucasian individuals in Russia who were aged about 6 to 100. A second about 6 to 12 cycle PCR used barcoded and J-beta primers. TCRdb independently ran MiXCR on the 5' RACE reads; one entry per CDR3 protein. Found here are 850,000 to 1,000,000 distinct CDR3 sequences, 48% of them singletons; the top ten hold roughly 13%. The sequenced sample was blood. This chain links TRBV12-3 or TRBV12-4 with TRBJ1-1; D is possibly TRBD1 (6 bases). The receptor's source is a man aged 25-45 years in good health. The CDR3 is CASRQTGQGRAEAFF. Here the CDR3 DNA reads TGTGCCAGCAGGCAAACGGGCCAGGGGAGGGCTGAAGCTTTCTTT.